This is a list of T cell receptor beta chains from one sample in a study of graft-versus-host responses after intestinal transplantation. Their cognate antigens are unknown. Measured with immunoSEQ multiplex PCR; TCRdb has only the in-frame clones, and not every one. The sample consists of around 110,000 clones, approximately 90% of them appearing once. The material sequenced was unstimulated CD4+ T cells sorted from spleen or lymph node cells, taken before intestinal transplant. The source of these receptors is a human donor who received an intestinal transplant. Each CDR3 is given with its conserved first and last residue. D genes are given only for firm matches. Clone size is shown for a subset of rows, as once, few, many or a class of expanded clone.

TRBV7-2,TRBJ1-6,-,TRBD1,TGTGCCAGCAGCTTATTAAGTGGGACAGGGAGTTCACCCCTCCACTTT,CASSLLSGTGSSPLHF
TRBV18,TRBJ2-7,-,-,TGTGCCAGCTCACCCAGGCTCTACGAGCAGTACTTC,CASSPRLYEQYF
TRBV5-1,TRBJ2-3,-,-,TGCGCCAGCAAGGCACAGGGAACAGATACGCAGTATTTT,CASKAQGTDTQYF
TRBV29-1,TRBJ1-2,-,-,TGCAGCGTTGTTTCCCGATTACAGGGCAACTATGGCTACACCTTC,CSVVSRLQGNYGYTF
TRBV5-1,TRBJ2-7,-,TRBD1,TGCGCCAGCAGCTTGGAGGGGACAGGGTATGGGGAGCAGTACTTC,CASSLEGTGYGEQYF
TRBV11-1,TRBJ2-1,-,-,TGTGCCAGCAGCGGACCGGGACTGGGGGGATATGAGCAGTTCTTC,CASSGPGLGGYEQFF
TRBV4-2,TRBJ2-7,-,TRBD2,TGTGCCAGCAGCCAAGAGAGAAGCGGGAGGACGAGCTCCTACGAGCAGTACTTC,CASSQERSGRTSSYEQYF
TRBV4-2,TRBJ1-4,-,-,TGTGCCAGCAGCCAAGTGGGAGGCAATGAAAAACTGTTTTTT,CASSQVGGNEKLFF
TRBV6-6,TRBJ1-2,-,TRBD1,TGTGCCAGCAGCCTATTACGCCCGGACAGGGACTATGGCTACACCTTC,CASSLLRPDRDYGYTF
TRBV21-1,TRBJ2-7,-,-,TGTGCCAGCAGCAAAGGAAGGCGGCACTCCGCCCCCACCTACGAGCAGTACTTC,CASSKGRRHSAPTYEQYF
TRBV11-3,TRBJ2-3,-,-,TGTGCCAGCAGCTTAGGGACTAGCACAGATACGCAGTATTTT,CASSLGTSTDTQYF
TRBV4-3,TRBJ2-7,few,-,TGCGCCAGCAGCCAACAACTCTCCTACGAGCAGTACTTC,CASSQQLSYEQYF
TRBV11-2,TRBJ2-5,-,TRBD2,TGTGCCAGCAGCTGGTCTAGACCCCCGGGAGGGACCCAGTACTTC,CASSWSRPPGGTQYF
TRBV27,TRBJ1-4,once,TRBD1,TGTGCCAGCGGGCGACAGGGGATTTTCGAAAAACTGTTTTTT,CASGRQGIFEKLFF
TRBV20-1,TRBJ1-1,-,-,TGCAGTGCTAGTCCCTCCCCTGAAGCTTTCTTT,CSASPSPEAFF
TRBV7-9,TRBJ1-2,-,TRBD1,TGTGCCAGCAGCGCCGGACAGGGGACCTTAACTAACTATGGCTACACCTTC,CASSAGQGTLTNYGYTF
TRBV5-1,TRBJ2-1,-,TRBD1,TGCGCCAGCCATCGAACAGGGGAAGGGTACAATGAGCAGTTCTTC,CASHRTGEGYNEQFF
TRBV29-1,TRBJ2-3,-,-,TGCAGCGTTGCTAGCACAGATACGCAGTATTTT,CSVASTDTQYF
TRBV15,TRBJ1-1,-,-,TGTGCCACCAGCAGGGGGGCTCTCACGAACACTGAAGCTTTCTTT,CATSRGALTNTEAFF
TRBV6-5,TRBJ1-5,once,-,TGTGCCAGCAGTTACCGTTCGGGGAATCAGCCCCAGCATTTT,CASSYRSGNQPQHF
TRBV10-1,TRBJ1-1,-,TRBD1,TGCGCCAGCAGTCCCCGACAGGGTCTGGGGACTGAAGCTTTCTTT,CASSPRQGLGTEAFF
TRBV11-2,TRBJ1-1,-,TRBD1,TGTGCCACCGCGGGACAGTTGAACACTGAAGCTTTCTTT,CATAGQLNTEAFF